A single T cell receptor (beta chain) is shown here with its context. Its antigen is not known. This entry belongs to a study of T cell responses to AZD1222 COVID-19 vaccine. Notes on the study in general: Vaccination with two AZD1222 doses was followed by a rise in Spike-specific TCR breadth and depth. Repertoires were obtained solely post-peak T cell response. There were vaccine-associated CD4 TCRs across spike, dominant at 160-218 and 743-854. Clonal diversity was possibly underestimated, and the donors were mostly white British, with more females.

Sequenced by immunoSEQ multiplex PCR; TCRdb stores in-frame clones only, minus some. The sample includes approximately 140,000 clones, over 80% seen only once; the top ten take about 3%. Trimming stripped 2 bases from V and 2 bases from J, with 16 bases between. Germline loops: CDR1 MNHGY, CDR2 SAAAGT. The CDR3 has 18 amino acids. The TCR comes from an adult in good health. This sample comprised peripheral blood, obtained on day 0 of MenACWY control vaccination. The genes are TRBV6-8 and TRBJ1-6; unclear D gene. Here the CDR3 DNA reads TGTGCCAGCAGTTACCCCACGATTGGAGGCGCCTATAATTCACCCCTCCACTTT. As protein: CASSYPTIGGAYNSPLHF.